This TCR beta chain was sequenced in a study of T cell repertoires in cytomegalovirus infection. The germline CDR1 and CDR2 sequences are MNHEY and SVGEGT. V was pared by 6 bases and J by 8 bases, with 17 bases of the junction left unmatched. The CDR3 is made up of 17 amino acids. TCRdb itself ran the reads through MiXCR, one entry per CDR3 protein. The sample gives 700,000 to 850,000 distinct CDR3 sequences, about 31% of which show up once; under 15% is in the top ten. Study-level results: The ex vivo response was dominated by HLA-C-restricted CMV-specific TCR beta clonotypes.

This clonotype was observed a few times. What it binds is not known. The receptor was derived from a human donor in good health (CMV status not recorded). Some clones in this sample may be carry-over from other donors' samples. The sequenced sample was cultured CD8+ T cells from PBMCs, obtained from culture after CMV antigen stimulation. The chain links TRBV6-2 or TRBV6-3 to TRBJ2-1; 9 bases agree with TRBD1. The CDR3 coding sequence is TGTGCCAGCAGCAAGCTAAGGTGGGACAGGGAAGAGTATGAGCAGTTCTTC. Residues: CASSKLRWDREEYEQFF.